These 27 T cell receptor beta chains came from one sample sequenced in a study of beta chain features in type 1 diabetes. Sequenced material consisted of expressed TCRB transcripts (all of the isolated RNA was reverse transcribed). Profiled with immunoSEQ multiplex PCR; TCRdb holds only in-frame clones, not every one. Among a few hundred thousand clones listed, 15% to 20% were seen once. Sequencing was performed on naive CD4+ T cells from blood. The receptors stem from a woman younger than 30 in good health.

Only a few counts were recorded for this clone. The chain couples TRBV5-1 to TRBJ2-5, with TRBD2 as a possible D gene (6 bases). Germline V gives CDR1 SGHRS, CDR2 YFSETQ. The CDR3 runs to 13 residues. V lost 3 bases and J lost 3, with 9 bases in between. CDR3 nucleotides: TGCGCCAGCAGCTGGGGACTGGAAGAGACCCAGTACTTC. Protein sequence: CASSWGLEETQYF.

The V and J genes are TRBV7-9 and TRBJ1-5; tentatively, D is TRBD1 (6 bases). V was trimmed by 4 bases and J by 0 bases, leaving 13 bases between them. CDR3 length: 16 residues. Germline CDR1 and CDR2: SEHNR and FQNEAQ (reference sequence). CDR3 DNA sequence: TGTGCCAGCAGCTCTGGACAGAGTACTAGCAATCAGCCCCAGCATTTT. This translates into CASSSGQSTSNQPQHF. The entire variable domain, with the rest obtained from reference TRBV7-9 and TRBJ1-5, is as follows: DTGVSQNPRHKITKRGQNVTFRCDPISEHNRLYWYRQTLGQGPEFLTYFQNEAQLEKSRLLSDRFSAERPKGSFSTLEIQRTEQGDSAMYLCASSSGQSTSNQPQHFGDGTRLSIL.

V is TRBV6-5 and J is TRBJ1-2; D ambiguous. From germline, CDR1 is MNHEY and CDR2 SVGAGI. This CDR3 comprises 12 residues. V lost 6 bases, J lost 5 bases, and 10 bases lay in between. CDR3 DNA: TGTGCCAGCAGCACGCTAAAGTATGGCTACACCTTC. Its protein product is CASSTLKYGYTF.

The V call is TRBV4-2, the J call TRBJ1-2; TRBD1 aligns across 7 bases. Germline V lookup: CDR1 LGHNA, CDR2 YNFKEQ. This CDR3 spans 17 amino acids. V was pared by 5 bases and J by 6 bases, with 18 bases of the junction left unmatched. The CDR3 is CASSKTLTGLNANGYTF. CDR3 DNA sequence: TGTGCCAGCAGCAAGACCTTGACAGGGCTGAACGCTAATGGCTACACCTTC.

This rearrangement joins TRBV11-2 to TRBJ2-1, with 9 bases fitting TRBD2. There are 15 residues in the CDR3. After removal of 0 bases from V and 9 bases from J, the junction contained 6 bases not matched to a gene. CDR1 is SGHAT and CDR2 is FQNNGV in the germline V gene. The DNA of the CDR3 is TGTGCCAGCAGCTTAGAGGCTAGCGGGACTGTTGAGCAGTTCTTC. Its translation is CASSLEASGTVEQFF.

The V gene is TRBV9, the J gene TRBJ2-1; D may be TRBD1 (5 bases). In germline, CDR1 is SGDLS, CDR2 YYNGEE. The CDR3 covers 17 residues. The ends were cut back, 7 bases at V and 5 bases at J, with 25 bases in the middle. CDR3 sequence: CASLVNRIPHHNNEQFF. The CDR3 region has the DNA TGTGCCAGCCTCGTTAACAGGATTCCACACCATAACAATGAGCAGTTCTTC.

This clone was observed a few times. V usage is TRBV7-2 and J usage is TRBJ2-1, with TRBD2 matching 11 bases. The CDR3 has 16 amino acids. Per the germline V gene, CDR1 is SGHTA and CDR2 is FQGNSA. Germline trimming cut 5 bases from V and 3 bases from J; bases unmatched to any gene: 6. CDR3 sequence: CASSGPSGGYYNEQFF. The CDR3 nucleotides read TGTGCCAGCAGCGGGCCTAGCGGGGGGTACTACAATGAGCAGTTCTTC.

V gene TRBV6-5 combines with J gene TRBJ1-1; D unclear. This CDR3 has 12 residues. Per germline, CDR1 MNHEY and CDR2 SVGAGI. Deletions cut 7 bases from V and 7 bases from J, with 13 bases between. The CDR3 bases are TGTGCCAGCATTTTAAGGTCGGGTGAAGCTTTCTTT. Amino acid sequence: CASILRSGEAFF.

CDR3 sequence (DNA): TGTGCCAGCAGCTTAGGGCCCGAGCAGTACTTC. It encodes CASSLGPEQYF. J is TRBJ2-7 and V is TRBV7-9, with D unresolved. CDR1 is SEHNR and CDR2 is FQNEAQ in the germline V gene (reference sequence). The CDR3 spans 11 residues. Trimming removed 1 base at V and 6 bases at J, with 4 bases between.

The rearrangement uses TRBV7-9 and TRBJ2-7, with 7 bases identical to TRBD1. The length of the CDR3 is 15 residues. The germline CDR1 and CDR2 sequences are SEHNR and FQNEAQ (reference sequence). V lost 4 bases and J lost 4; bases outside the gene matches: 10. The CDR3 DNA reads TGTGCCAGCAGCTCAACCAGACAGGGCGGTTACGAGCAGTACTTC. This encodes CASSSTRQGGYEQYF.

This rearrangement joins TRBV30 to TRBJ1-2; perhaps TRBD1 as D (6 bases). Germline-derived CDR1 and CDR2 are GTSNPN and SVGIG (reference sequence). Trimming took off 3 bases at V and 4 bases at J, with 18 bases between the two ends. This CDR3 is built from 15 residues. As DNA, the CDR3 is TGTGCCTGGAGGGGAATCGGACAGCCGATCTATGGCTACACCTTC. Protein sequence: CAWRGIGQPIYGYTF.

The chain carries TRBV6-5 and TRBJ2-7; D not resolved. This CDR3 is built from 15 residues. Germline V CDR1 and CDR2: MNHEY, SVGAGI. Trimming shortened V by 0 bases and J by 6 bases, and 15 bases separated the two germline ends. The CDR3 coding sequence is TGTGCCAGCAGTTACTCGTCCTTCGGAGCCGTCGAGCAGTACTTC. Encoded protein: CASSYSSFGAVEQYF.

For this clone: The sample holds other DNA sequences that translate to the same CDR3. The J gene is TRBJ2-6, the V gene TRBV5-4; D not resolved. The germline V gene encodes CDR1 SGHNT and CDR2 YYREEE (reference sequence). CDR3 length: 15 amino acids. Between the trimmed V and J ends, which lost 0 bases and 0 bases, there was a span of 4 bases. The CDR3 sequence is CASSLDSSGANVLTF. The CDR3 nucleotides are TGTGCCAGCAGCTTGGACAGCTCTGGGGCCAACGTCCTGACTTTC.

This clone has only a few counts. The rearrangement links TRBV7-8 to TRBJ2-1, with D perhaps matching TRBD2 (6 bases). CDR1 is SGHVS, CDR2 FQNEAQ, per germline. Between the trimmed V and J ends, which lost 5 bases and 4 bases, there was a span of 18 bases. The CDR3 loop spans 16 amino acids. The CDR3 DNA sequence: TGTGCCAGCAGCCTCCTTGGAGGGGCGGGTTACAATGAGCAGTTCTTC. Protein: CASSLLGGAGYNEQFF.

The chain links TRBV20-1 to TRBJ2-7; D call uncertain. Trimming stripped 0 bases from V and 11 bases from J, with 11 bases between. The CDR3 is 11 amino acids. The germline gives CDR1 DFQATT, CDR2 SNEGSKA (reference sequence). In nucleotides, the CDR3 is TGCAGTGCTAGAGATGAAATCCAGGAGTACTTC. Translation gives CSARDEIQEYF.

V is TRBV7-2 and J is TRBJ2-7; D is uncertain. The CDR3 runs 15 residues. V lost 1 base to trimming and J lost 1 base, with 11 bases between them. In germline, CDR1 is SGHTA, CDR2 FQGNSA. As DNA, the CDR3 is TGTGCCAGCAGCTTAGGTGGCGGTTTTTCCTACGAGCAGTACTTC. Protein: CASSLGGGFSYEQYF.

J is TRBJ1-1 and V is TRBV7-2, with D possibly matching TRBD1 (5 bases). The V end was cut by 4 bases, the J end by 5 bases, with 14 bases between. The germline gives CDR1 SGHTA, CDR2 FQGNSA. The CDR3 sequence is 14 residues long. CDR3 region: CASSSRGSNTEAFF. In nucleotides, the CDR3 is TGTGCCAGCAGCTCCCGGGGGAGCAATACTGAAGCTTTCTTT.

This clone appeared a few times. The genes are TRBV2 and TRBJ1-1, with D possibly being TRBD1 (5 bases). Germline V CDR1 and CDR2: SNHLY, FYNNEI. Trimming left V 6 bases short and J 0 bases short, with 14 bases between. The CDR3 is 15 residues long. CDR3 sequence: CASRAQGGVNTEAFF. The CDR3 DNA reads TGTGCCAGCAGGGCTCAGGGAGGGGTGAACACTGAAGCTTTCTTT.

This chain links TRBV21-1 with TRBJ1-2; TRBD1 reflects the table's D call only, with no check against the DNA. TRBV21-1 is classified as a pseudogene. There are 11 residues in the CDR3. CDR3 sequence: CASSNSPGTSF. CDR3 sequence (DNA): TGTGCCAGCAGCAATTCACCCGGGACATCATTC.

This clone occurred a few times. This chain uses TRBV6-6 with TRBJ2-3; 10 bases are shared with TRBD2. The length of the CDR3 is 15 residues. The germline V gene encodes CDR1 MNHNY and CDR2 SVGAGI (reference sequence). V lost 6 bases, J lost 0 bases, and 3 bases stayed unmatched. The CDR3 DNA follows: TGTGCCAGCAGCTCAGCGGGGGGGAGCACAGATACGCAGTATTTT. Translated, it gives CASSSAGGSTDTQYF.

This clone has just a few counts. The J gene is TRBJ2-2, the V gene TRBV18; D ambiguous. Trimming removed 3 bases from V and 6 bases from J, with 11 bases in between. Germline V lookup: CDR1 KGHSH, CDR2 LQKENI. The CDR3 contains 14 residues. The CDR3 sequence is CASSPELGSGELFF. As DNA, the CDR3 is TGTGCCAGCTCACCCGAGTTGGGCTCCGGGGAGCTGTTTTTT.

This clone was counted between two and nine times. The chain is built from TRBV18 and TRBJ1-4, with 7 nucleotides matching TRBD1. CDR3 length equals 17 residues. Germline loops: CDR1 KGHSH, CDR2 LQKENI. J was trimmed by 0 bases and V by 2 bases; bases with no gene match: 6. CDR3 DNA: TGTGCCAGCTCACCATCTGGCAGGGGGACAACTAATGAAAAACTGTTTTTT. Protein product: CASSPSGRGTTNEKLFF.

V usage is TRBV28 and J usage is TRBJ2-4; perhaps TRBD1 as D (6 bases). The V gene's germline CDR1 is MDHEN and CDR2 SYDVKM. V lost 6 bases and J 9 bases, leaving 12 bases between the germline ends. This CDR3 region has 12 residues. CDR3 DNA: TGTGCCAGCAGGGGGGCTGGAGGCATTCAGTACTTC. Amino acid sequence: CASRGAGGIQYF.

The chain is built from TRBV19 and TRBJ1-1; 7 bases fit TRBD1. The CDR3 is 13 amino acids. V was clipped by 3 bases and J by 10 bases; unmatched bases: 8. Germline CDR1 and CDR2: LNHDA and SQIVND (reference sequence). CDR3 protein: CASSIPGQRVAFF. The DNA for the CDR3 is TGTGCCAGTAGTATCCCGGGACAGAGAGTAGCTTTCTTT.

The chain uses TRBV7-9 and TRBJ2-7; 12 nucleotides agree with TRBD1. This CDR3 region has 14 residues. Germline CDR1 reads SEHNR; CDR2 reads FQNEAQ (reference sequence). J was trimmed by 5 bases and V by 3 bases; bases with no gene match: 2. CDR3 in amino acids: CASSLGQGADEQYF. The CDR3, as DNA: TGTGCCAGCAGCTTGGGACAGGGGGCGGACGAGCAGTACTTC.

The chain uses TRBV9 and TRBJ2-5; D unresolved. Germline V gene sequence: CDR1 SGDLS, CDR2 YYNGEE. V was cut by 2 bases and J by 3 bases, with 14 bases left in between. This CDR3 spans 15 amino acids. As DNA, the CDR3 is TGTGCCAGCAGCGTCAGCCCCGGGTCCGAAGAGACCCAGTACTTC. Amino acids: CASSVSPGSEETQYF.

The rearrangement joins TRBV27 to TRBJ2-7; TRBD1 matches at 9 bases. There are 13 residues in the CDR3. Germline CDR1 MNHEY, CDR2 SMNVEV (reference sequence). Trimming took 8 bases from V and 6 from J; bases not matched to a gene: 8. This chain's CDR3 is CASGTGPFPEQYF. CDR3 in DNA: TGTGCCAGCGGGACAGGGCCCTTCCCCGAGCAGTACTTC.